The 29 T cell receptor beta chains in this list originate from one sample, sequenced in a study of T cell responses to AZD1222 COVID-19 vaccine. TCRdb's table, derived via immunoSEQ multiplex PCR, lists solely in-frame clones and lacks some. The sample shows over 150,000 clones, 70% to 90% of them seen only once. Sequencing used peripheral blood, obtained on day 0 of MenACWY control vaccination. These receptors all stem from an adult in good health.

The rearrangement joins TRBV28 to TRBJ1-1, with D unresolved. Trimming shortened V by 6 bases and J by 1 base, and 12 bases separated the two germline ends. Germline V CDR1 and CDR2: MDHEN, SYDVKM. The CDR3 extends over 14 amino acids. DNA for the CDR3: TGTGCCAGCAGGTCTGGCGGCGAGAACACTGAAGCTTTCTTT. Its translation is CASRSGGENTEAFF.

The rearrangement links TRBV5-1 to TRBJ1-2; weak D call: TRBD1 (6 bases). Trimming took off 0 bases at V and 6 bases at J, with 18 bases between the two ends. Germline V gene lookup returns CDR1 SGHRS and CDR2 YFSETQ. The CDR3 is made up of 16 amino acids. The chain's CDR3 is CASSLGQLRDTNGYTF. The CDR3 bases are TGCGCCAGCAGCTTGGGTCAGCTCCGGGACACTAATGGCTACACCTTC.

This clone was found a few times. The rearrangement links TRBV6-5 to TRBJ1-2; a weak D match, TRBD1 (5 bases). The germline CDR1 and CDR2 sequences are MNHEY and SVGAGI. V shed 8 bases and J shed 5 bases, with 15 bases lying between them. The CDR3 is made up of 13 amino acids. The CDR3 nucleotides read TGTGCCAGCGGGGTGGGGGTATCGTATGGCTACACCTTC. It codes for CASGVGVSYGYTF.

This clone was observed a single time. The chain joins TRBV24-1 to TRBJ1-2, with TRBD1 as a possible D gene (6 bases). Germline V gives CDR1 KGHDR, CDR2 SFDVKD. Deletions cut 5 bases from V and 6 bases from J, with 24 bases between. The CDR3 consists of 17 residues. CDR3 nucleotide sequence: TGTGCCACCAGTGGTGATGAGGGGGAACAGGGAGGGGATGGCTACACCTTC. This sequence encodes CATSGDEGEQGGDGYTF.

This clone was picked up a small number of times. The chain carries TRBV19 and TRBJ2-2, with D maybe TRBD2 (5 bases). The CDR3 runs 13 residues. Trimming took 1 base from V and 7 from J, leaving 7 bases between them. Germline V CDR1 and CDR2: LNHDA, SQIVND (reference sequence). The CDR3 protein is CASSIGGLGELFF. The DNA of the CDR3 is TGTGCCAGTAGTATAGGTGGACTCGGGGAGCTGTTTTTT.

V is TRBV21-1 and J is TRBJ2-7; no DNA check was done on the table's D call, TRBD1. TRBV21-1 constitutes a pseudogene. CDR3 length: 18 amino acids. CDR3 sequence: CASSKPKVGWGHTYEQYV. The CDR3 nucleotides read TGTGCCAGCAGCAAACCTAAAGTGGGTTGGGGGCACACCTACGAGCAGTACGTC.

V is TRBV3-1 (or the pseudogene TRBV3-2) and J is TRBJ1-6, with TRBD1 identical over 9 bases. The J segment lost 5 bases and the V segment lost 4 bases, leaving 3 bases of the junction unmatched. The CDR3 contains 15 residues. CDR1 and CDR2 (germline): LGHDT, YNNKEL (reference sequence). CDR3: CASSRGTGNNSPLHF. The DNA of the CDR3 is TGTGCCAGCAGCCGAGGGACAGGGAATAATTCACCCCTCCACTTT.

The chain carries TRBV3-1 (or the pseudogene TRBV3-2) and TRBJ1-1; 12 positions agree with TRBD1. The CDR3 loop spans 17 amino acids. The germline V gene encodes CDR1 LGHDT and CDR2 YNNKEL (reference sequence). J lost 0 bases, V lost 4 bases, and 6 bases had no gene match. The chain's CDR3 is CASSLGGTGGLNTEAFF. For the CDR3, the DNA is TGTGCCAGCAGCCTGGGAGGGACAGGGGGCTTGAACACTGAAGCTTTCTTT.

The chain combines TRBV3-1 (or the pseudogene TRBV3-2) with TRBJ2-2; D gene ambiguous. CDR3 length equals 14 residues. Germline lookup yields CDR1 LGHDT and CDR2 YNNKEL (reference sequence). V was trimmed by 1 base and J by 1 base, leaving 4 bases between them. CDR3 sequence reads: CASSQGGNTGELFF. The CDR3 DNA reads as TGTGCCAGCAGCCAAGGTGGGAACACCGGGGAGCTGTTTTTT.

The V gene is TRBV12-3 or TRBV12-4, the J gene TRBJ1-2, with D unresolved. V lost 2 bases to trimming and J lost 6 bases, with 7 bases between them. The CDR3 spans 12 residues. The CDR3 protein is CASSLSADGYTF. DNA for the CDR3: TGTGCCAGCAGTTTAAGTGCGGATGGCTACACCTTC.

The V call is TRBV2, the J call TRBJ1-1; 7 positions agree with TRBD1. Germline V gene data show CDR1 as SNHLY and CDR2 as FYNNEI. J gave up 5 bases and V 7 bases, and 19 bases lay outside the gene matches. This CDR3 spans 17 amino acids. For the CDR3, the DNA is TGTGCCAGCAACACTCTAATTGGGACAGCGGGTGGAACTGAAGCTTTCTTT. Protein: CASNTLIGTAGGTEAFF.

The rearrangement joins TRBV7-2 to TRBJ2-1, with TRBD2 matching over 15 bases. The germline CDR1 and CDR2 sequences are SGHTA and FQGNSA. After removal of 8 bases from V and 14 bases from J, the junction contained 7 bases not matched to a gene. The CDR3 is 13 residues long. In nucleotides, the CDR3 is TGTGCCAGCGCCGGACTAGCGGGAGGGTCGGAGTTCTTC. Translated: CASAGLAGGSEFF.

The count of this clone is one. The chain joins TRBV6-5 to TRBJ2-6; D might be TRBD1 (5 bases). V was trimmed by 7 bases and J by 3 bases, leaving 10 bases between them. Germline V gene lookup returns CDR1 MNHEY and CDR2 SVGAGI. This CDR3 has 14 amino acids. CDR3 residues: CASKAGLGANVLTF. The CDR3 nucleotides read TGTGCCAGCAAGGCAGGGCTTGGGGCCAACGTCCTGACTTTC.

The chain carries TRBV28 and TRBJ1-2; tentative D call: TRBD1 (6 bases). CDR3 length equals 14 residues. V lost 4 bases, J lost 4 bases, and 13 bases lay in between. Per germline, CDR1 MDHEN and CDR2 SYDVKM. CDR3 bases: TGTGCCAGCAGTTCACCGGACAGTATCTATGGCTACACCTTC. Encoded protein: CASSSPDSIYGYTF.

The V call is TRBV5-1, the J call TRBJ2-3, with D hard to call. The CDR3 consists of 11 residues. Trimming took off 0 bases at V and 6 bases at J, with 2 bases between the two ends. CDR1 SGHRS and CDR2 YFSETQ come from the germline V gene. CDR3 protein: CASSLEDTQYF. The DNA for the CDR3 is TGCGCCAGCAGCTTGGAGGATACGCAGTATTTT.

The chain couples TRBV5-1 to TRBJ2-1; the D gene could be TRBD1 or TRBD2 (6 bases each). Trimming left V 4 bases short and J 0 bases short, with 11 bases between. The CDR3 has 15 residues. Germline lookup yields CDR1 SGHRS and CDR2 YFSETQ. Here the CDR3 DNA reads TGCGCCAGCAGCCCGGGGGACATCTCCTACAATGAGCAGTTCTTC. It codes for CASSPGDISYNEQFF.

This clone has a handful of counts. This chain links TRBV6-5 with TRBJ2-3; D remains unclear. Germline V lookup: CDR1 MNHEY, CDR2 SVGAGI. The CDR3 runs to 13 residues. Trimming stripped 8 bases from V and 0 bases from J, with 9 bases between. As DNA, the CDR3 is TGTGCCAGCTTCAGACGGAGCACAGATACGCAGTATTTT. Protein sequence: CASFRRSTDTQYF.

This clone was seen just once. The V call is TRBV5-6, the J call TRBJ2-5, with D tentatively TRBD2 (6 bases). CDR1 is SGHDT, CDR2 YYEEEE, per germline. The CDR3 loop spans 13 amino acids. Deletions cut 7 bases from V and 5 bases from J, with 15 bases between. Written as DNA, the CDR3 is TGTGCCAGCCGGAGGGTACGGGGGGAGACCCAGTACTTC. Amino acids: CASRRVRGETQYF.

V and J are TRBV7-8 and TRBJ1-6; D is uncertain. This CDR3 has 14 residues. Germline assignment: CDR1 SGHVS and CDR2 FQNEAQ. Trimming cost V 7 bases and J 6 bases, with 13 bases left between them. CDR3 in DNA: TGTGCCAGCACCCCCCCCGGACCTAATTCACCCCTCCACTTT. This gives the protein CASTPPGPNSPLHF.

This chain links TRBV27 with TRBJ2-7, with 8 bases identical to TRBD2. There are 13 residues in the CDR3. Unmatched junction bases numbered 6, after V lost 6 bases and J lost 5 bases. Germline CDR1 is MNHEY and CDR2 is SMNVEV (reference sequence). The CDR3 spells CASSSTGRDEQYV. The DNA for the CDR3 is TGTGCCAGCAGCTCCACCGGGAGGGACGAGCAGTACGTC.

In this sample, this clone turned up once. This chain uses TRBV5-1 with TRBJ1-1; 9 bases are a match to TRBD1. V shed 1 base, J shed 8 bases, and the junction held 3 bases outside the gene matches. The germline V gene has CDR1 SGHRS and CDR2 YFSETQ. The CDR3 extends over 13 amino acids. CDR3 nucleotide sequence: TGCGCCAGCAGCTTGACAGGGGGCTTAGAAGCTTTCTTT. It yields the protein CASSLTGGLEAFF.

This chain joins TRBV19 and TRBJ1-1, with 11 bases fitting TRBD1. Germline V gene lookup returns CDR1 LNHDA and CDR2 SQIVND (reference sequence). The CDR3 is 14 residues long. The trim removed 6 bases at V and 7 bases at J, leaving 7 bases unmatched. CDR3 sequence: CASRPGQGVGEAFF. CDR3 coding DNA: TGTGCCAGTAGACCGGGACAGGGGGTCGGTGAAGCTTTCTTT.

This clone was seen more than once but under ten times. The chain is built from TRBV6-2 or TRBV6-3 and TRBJ1-5, with D possibly TRBD1 on 5 matching bases. The CDR3 runs 15 residues. V lost 5 bases, J lost 2 bases, and 13 bases lay in between. Germline CDR1 reads MNHEY; CDR2 reads SVGEGT. DNA of the CDR3: TGTGCCAGCAGTGGAAGGGGCATGGGCAATCAGCCCCAGCATTTT. Protein: CASSGRGMGNQPQHF.

CDR3 DNA sequence: TGTGCCAGCAATCTAGCGGGGGGGAGGGGCACAGATACGCAGTATTTT. It is translated as CASNLAGGRGTDTQYF. The rearrangement joins TRBV28 to TRBJ2-3; 12 nucleotides align to TRBD2. V shed 7 bases and J 1 base; nucleotides not matched to a gene: 6. Germline CDR1 is MDHEN and CDR2 is SYDVKM. This CDR3 is 16 amino acids long.

The CDR3 spells CKDRGRDTGELFF. CDR3 DNA: TGTAAGGACAGGGGGCGCGACACCGGGGAGCTGTTTTTT. This chain joins TRBV24-1 and TRBJ2-2, with TRBD1 identical over 11 bases. The CDR3 has 13 residues. Per germline, CDR1 KGHDR and CDR2 SFDVKD.

The CDR3 spells CASSLGLAGSLMLDTQYF. CDR3 DNA sequence: TGTGCCAGCAGCTTAGGACTAGCGGGATCCCTTATGTTGGATACGCAGTATTTT. The chain is built from TRBV7-2 and TRBJ2-3; 11 bases align to TRBD2. The CDR3 runs to 18 residues. Germline CDR1 SGHTA, CDR2 FQGNSA. Trimming removed 1 base from V and 6 bases from J; junction bases left unmatched: 12.

V and J are TRBV5-1 and TRBJ2-3, with 10 bases identical to TRBD2. The CDR3 covers 16 residues. V shed 1 base, J shed 6 bases, and the junction held 8 bases outside the gene matches. The V gene's germline CDR1 is SGHRS and CDR2 YFSETQ. The CDR3 sequence is CASSLSGLAVSDTQYF. The CDR3 region has the DNA TGCGCCAGCAGCTTGAGTGGACTAGCGGTTAGTGATACGCAGTATTTT.

The chain has TRBV2 and TRBJ2-5; D unclear. This CDR3 contains 14 residues. Between the trimmed V and J ends, which lost 4 bases and 4 bases, there was a span of 13 bases. Germline V gene sequence: CDR1 SNHLY, CDR2 FYNNEI. CDR3 nucleotide sequence: TGTGCCAGCAGTGGAATGGCCTACAGAGAGACCCAGTACTTC. This sequence encodes CASSGMAYRETQYF.

This chain links TRBV10-1 with TRBJ2-5; 9 nucleotides line up with TRBD2. J was trimmed by 5 bases and V by 6 bases; bases with no gene match: 4. The CDR3 loop spans 13 amino acids. Germline-derived CDR1 and CDR2 are WNHNN and SYGVQD (reference sequence). The CDR3 protein is CASSRGREETQYF. The CDR3 DNA sequence: TGCGCCAGCAGCCGCGGGAGGGAGGAGACCCAGTACTTC.